This T cell receptor (beta chain) was obtained from a study of long-term antiretroviral therapy in people with HIV. Broader study findings: Investigators report no available data on ART adherence, viral resistance or therapy changes.

At least one PBMC sample before ART and at least two after were required. The immunoSEQ assay was v3.0, run at survey level. Clones were sequenced by immunoSEQ multiplex PCR, and TCRdb holds only the in-frame ones, with some missing. Of 20,000 to 30,000 clones detected, around 85% appear once; the ten largest clones hold roughly 10%. V was clipped by 0 bases and J by 5 bases; unmatched bases: 11. The CDR3 is 16 amino acids. Germline V gene data show CDR1 as SGHRS and CDR2 as YFSETQ. Comments on this clone: Its antigen remains unknown.

The TCR comes from a middle-aged man with HIV. V is TRBV5-1 and J is TRBJ2-7; TRBD1 agrees at 7 bases. The source was unsorted PBMCs, collected 2.3 years after starting antiretroviral therapy. CDR3 loop: CASSLAYGTAADEQYF. The CDR3 coding sequence is TGCGCCAGCAGCTTGGCCTACGGGACAGCAGCCGACGAGCAGTACTTC.